This T cell receptor (beta chain) was profiled in a study of CXCR3-negative and CXCR3-positive naive CD8 T cells. Via 5' RACE with UMI labels, TRB cDNA libraries were prepared. For each CDR3 protein, TCRdb gives one entry from its re-call of the 5' RACE reads, without DNA. The listing records some 85,000 distinct CDR3 sequences. Every CD8+ T cell subset underwent triplicate sorting at roughly 320,000 cells apiece. The CDR3 is 15 residues long. Germline lookup yields CDR1 KGHSH and CDR2 LQKENI. Study-level results: Naive cells that were CXCR3-positive had more hydrophobic TRB CDR3s (compared with CXCR3-negative naive cells).

Remarks on this clonotype: What it binds is unknown.

The chain joins TRBV18 to TRBJ2-7; TCRdb's D call of TRBD1 is untestable without DNA. What was sequenced was naive CXCR3+ CD8+ T cells from blood. Noted subset: CD45RO-CCR7+CD27+CD95- naive CD8+ T cells expressing CXCR3 (TNR3+). This TCR derives from a human donor in good health. Some clones in this sample may be carry-over from other donors' samples. This CDR3 is CAGSPSGTGIYEQYF.